This T cell receptor beta chain was retrieved from a study of OX40 agonist ivuxolimab in advanced cancers. The protocol was immunoSEQ multiplex PCR, while the TCRdb copy is restricted to in-frame clones and leaves out a portion. This sample yields tens of thousands of clones, of which about 85% are seen a single time; around 0.97% belongs to the top ten. V was trimmed by 7 bases and J by 0 bases, leaving 16 bases between them. From germline, CDR1 is MRHNA and CDR2 SNTAGT. This CDR3 has 15 amino acids. The chain carries TRBV6-4 and TRBJ2-7, with D possibly TRBD1 on 5 matching bases. The material sequenced was CD4+ or CD8+ T cells sorted from blood, taken in a trial of the OX40 agonist ivuxolimab. This clonotype originated in an adult with an advanced solid tumor such as melanoma, head and neck, liver or kidney cancer. Here the CDR3 DNA reads TGTGCCAGCATTATAGGGTTAGGGGACTCCTACGAGCAGTACTTC. As protein: CASIIGLGDSYEQYF.